These 4 T cell receptor beta chains were sequenced from one sample in a study of cytomegalovirus exposure and HLA in healthy donors. The repertoire was sequenced with immunoSEQ multiplex PCR; TCRdb's copy has only in-frame clones and lacks some. The sample lists under 150,000 clones, roughly nine tenths occurring once. Material: PBMCs. These receptor sequences come from a man between 18 and 35 years old in good health and CMV-seronegative.

The CDR3 DNA sequence: TGTGCCAGCAGCCCCCCTGACGGGAGGGTGCCCATTGAGCAGTTCTTC. This gives the protein CASSPPDGRVPIEQFF. This chain uses TRBV5-4 with TRBJ2-1; 8 bases map to TRBD2. Germline CDR1 and CDR2: SGHNT and YYREEE (reference sequence). The length of the CDR3 is 16 residues. The V and J ends lost 4 bases and 9 bases, in that order; junction bases with no gene match: 15.

V gene TRBV7-9 combines with J gene TRBJ2-5; TRBD1 matches 8 bases. With 1 base clipped from V and 5 bases from J, the junction kept 9 bases outside the gene matches. This CDR3 region has 16 residues. Looked up from germline, CDR1 is SEHNR and CDR2 is FQNEAQ (reference sequence). CDR3 bases: TGTGCCAGCAGCTTAGTTTTGCAGGGGGCACGGGAGACCCAGTACTTC. Encoded protein: CASSLVLQGARETQYF.

The chain recombines TRBV12-5 with TRBJ2-1; TRBD1 matches at 10 bases. After removal of 4 bases from V and 2 bases from J, the junction contained 8 bases not matched to a gene. Germline CDR1 and CDR2: LGHNT and FRNRAP. The CDR3 loop spans 17 amino acids. Here the CDR3 DNA reads TGTGCTAGTGGTTCCGGGACAGGGGAGGCCACCTACAATGAGCAGTTCTTC. Its translation: CASGSGTGEATYNEQFF.

This clone has only a few counts. This chain connects TRBV6-1 to TRBJ1-2; 8 nucleotides match TRBD1. CDR1 and CDR2 from the germline V gene are MNHNS and SASEGT. J gave up 10 bases and V 0 bases, and 10 bases lay outside the gene matches. The CDR3 has 15 amino acids. This CDR3 is CASSEAVGTGDSYTF. CDR3 nucleotide sequence: TGTGCCAGCAGTGAAGCAGTAGGGACAGGCGACTCCTACACCTTC.